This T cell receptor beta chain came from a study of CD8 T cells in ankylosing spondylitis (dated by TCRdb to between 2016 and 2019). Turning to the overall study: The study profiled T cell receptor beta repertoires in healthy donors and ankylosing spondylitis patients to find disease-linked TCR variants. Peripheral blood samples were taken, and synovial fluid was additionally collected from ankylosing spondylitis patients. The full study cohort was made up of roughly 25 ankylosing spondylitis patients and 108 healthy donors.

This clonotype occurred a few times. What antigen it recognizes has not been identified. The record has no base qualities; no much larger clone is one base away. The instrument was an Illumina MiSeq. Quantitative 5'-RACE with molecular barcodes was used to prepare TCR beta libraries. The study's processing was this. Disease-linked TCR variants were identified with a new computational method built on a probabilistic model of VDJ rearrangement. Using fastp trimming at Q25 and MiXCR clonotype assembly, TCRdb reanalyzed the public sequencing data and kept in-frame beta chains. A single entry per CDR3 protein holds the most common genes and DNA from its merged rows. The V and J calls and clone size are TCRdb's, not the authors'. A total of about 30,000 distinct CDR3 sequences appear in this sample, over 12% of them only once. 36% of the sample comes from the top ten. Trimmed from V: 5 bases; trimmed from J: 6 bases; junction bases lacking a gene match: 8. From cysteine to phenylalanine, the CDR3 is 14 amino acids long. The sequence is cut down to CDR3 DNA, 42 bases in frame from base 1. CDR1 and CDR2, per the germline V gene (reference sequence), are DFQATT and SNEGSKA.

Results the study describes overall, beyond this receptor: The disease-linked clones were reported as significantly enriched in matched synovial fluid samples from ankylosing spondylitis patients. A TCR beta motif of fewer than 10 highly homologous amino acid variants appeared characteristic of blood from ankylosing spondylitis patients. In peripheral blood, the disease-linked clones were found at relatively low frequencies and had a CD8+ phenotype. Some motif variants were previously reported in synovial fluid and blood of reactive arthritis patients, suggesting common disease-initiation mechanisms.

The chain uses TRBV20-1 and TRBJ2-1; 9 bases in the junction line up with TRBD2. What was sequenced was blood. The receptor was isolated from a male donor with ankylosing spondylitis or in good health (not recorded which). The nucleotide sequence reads TGCAGTGCTGATATAGCGGGAGCAATCAATGAGCAGTTCTTC. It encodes CSADIAGAINEQFF.